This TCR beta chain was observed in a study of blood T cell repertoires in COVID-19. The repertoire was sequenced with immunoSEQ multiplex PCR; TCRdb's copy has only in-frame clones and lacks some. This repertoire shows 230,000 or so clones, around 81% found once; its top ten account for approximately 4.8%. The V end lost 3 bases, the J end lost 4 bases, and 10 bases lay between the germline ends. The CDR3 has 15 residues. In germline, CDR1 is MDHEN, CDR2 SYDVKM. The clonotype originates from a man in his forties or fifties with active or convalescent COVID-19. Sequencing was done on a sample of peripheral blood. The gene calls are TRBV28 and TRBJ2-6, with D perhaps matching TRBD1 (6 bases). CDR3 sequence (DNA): TGTGCCAGCAGTTTGTCAGGGGCCGGGGCCAACGTCCTGACTTTC. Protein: CASSLSGAGANVLTF.